This TCR beta chain comes out of a study of T cell responses to AZD1222 COVID-19 vaccine. The germline V gene has CDR1 SGHTA and CDR2 FQGNSA. Trimming took off 5 bases at V and 1 base at J, with 14 bases between the two ends. The CDR3 consists of 15 residues. Study-level points and caveats: Spike as a whole was targeted by vaccine-associated CD4 TCRs, dominant at 160-218 and 743-854.

Regarding this clone: Its antigen is currently unknown.

Measured with immunoSEQ multiplex PCR; TCRdb has only the in-frame clones, and not every one. The sample includes roughly 110,000 clones, about nine tenths of them seen just once. The sequencing here drew on peripheral blood, taken 28 days after the second AZD1222 dose. The TCR comes from an adult who received the AZD1222 COVID-19 vaccine. The V gene is TRBV7-2, the J gene TRBJ1-1; D call uncertain. CDR3 loop: CASSKLVSANTEAFF. CDR3 coding DNA: TGTGCCAGCAGCAAGCTAGTATCGGCGAACACTGAAGCTTTCTTT.